This TCR beta chain came from a study of shared clonotypes between healthy human individuals. Whole-study results and caveats: Across subsets, estimated richness was generally greater for naive than for memory populations.

Only one count was recorded for this clone. What it binds is unknown. The CDR3 contains 14 residues. Trimming left V 1 base short and J 4 bases short, with 11 bases between. The germline gives CDR1 SGHDN, CDR2 FVKESK. Naive CD8 isolation took CD45RO-negative cells positively selected for CCR7 and excluded terminally differentiated effector memory CD45RA+ cells. The assay was immunoSEQ multiplex PCR, and TCRdb's table has in-frame clones only and misses some. The sample has around 1.9 million clones, about 93% seen once. The TCR originated in a man between 18 and 35 years old in good health. Some clones in this sample may be carry-over from other donors' samples. The chain carries TRBV14 and TRBJ2-7; D possibly uses TRBD1 or TRBD2 (5 bases each). The sequenced material came from naive CD8+ T cells from PBMCs. The CDR3 spells CASSQVVREYEQYF. The CDR3 region has the DNA TGTGCCAGCAGCCAAGTGGTCAGGGAGTACGAGCAGTACTTC.